The entry that follows covers one T cell receptor beta chain sequence. The antigen is unknown. Treatment noted: oral pan-JAK inhibitor, 5-10 mg twice daily. Alopecia areata patients provided lesional scalp punch biopsies and peripheral blood, both collected for the study. This CDR3 spans 14 amino acids. Trimming took 7 bases from V and 5 from J; bases not matched to a gene: 7. Germline loops: CDR1 SEHNR, CDR2 FQNEAQ (reference sequence). Sequencing used cDNA as its template, made by extracting RNA and reverse transcribing it. The repertoire was sequenced with immunoSEQ multiplex PCR; TCRdb's copy has only in-frame clones and lacks some. Among roughly 200,000 clones, roughly two fifths were seen once, and the ten largest hold roughly 2.8%. The record originates from a study of CD8+ T cells in alopecia areata. General study points: It was observed that many expanded lesional clones persisted in scalp and blood during tofacitinib. Tofacitinib delivered significant drops in scalp clonality and in expanded CD8+ clones among the top 100.

V usage is TRBV7-9 and J usage is TRBJ2-1; 8 bases are shared with TRBD2. The sequencing here drew on CD4+ T cells sorted from blood, taken at approximately week 37, from a patient treated with tofacitinib. The source is a human donor with alopecia areata. CDR3 region: CASKASGRHNEQFF. CDR3 coding DNA: TGTGCCAGCAAAGCTAGCGGGCGGCACAATGAGCAGTTCTTC. Full variable domain (rest looked up from reference TRBV7-9 and TRBJ2-1): DTGVSQNPRHKITKRGQNVTFRCDPISEHNRLYWYRQTLGQGPEFLTYFQNEAQLEKSRLLSDRFSAERPKGSFSTLEIQRTEQGDSAMYLCASKASGRHNEQFFGPGTRLTVL.